The TCR beta chain described here comes from a study of PD-L1 blockade in urothelial cancer (dated by TCRdb to the late 2010s). In terms of the full investigation: Every patient began therapy in about 2014 and was given atezolizumab 1,200 mg intravenously every 3 weeks. Pretreatment blood TCR-seq was available for fewer than 30 patients, at least one posttreatment blood collection was obtained for 24 patients, and tumor TCR-seq was available for 24 patients. Blood samples gave a median of about 140,000 T cells and approximately 85,000 unique TCRs, with a median clonality of around 0.08. An ECOG performance status of 0 or 1 was recorded for the patients, and 0 to 3 prior chemotherapy regimens had been received by the patients. TCR sequencing covered pretreatment tumor samples and matched, serially collected peripheral blood taken before and after atezolizumab treatment. An exploratory multi-omic analysis was conducted of the somatic, immune and clinical correlates of response to PD-L1 blockade with atezolizumab in urothelial cancer. Blood samples were analyzed at 3 weeks after treatment start (second dose) and at 6 weeks after treatment start. Durable clinical benefit was achieved by nine patients but not by the remaining 20. Whole exome sequencing and RNA sequencing of pretreatment tumors were performed alongside TCR sequencing in the same patients. Durable clinical benefit was defined as a progression-free survival longer than 6 months, and TCR features were additionally tested against progression-free survival and overall survival. About 90% of the 29 patients were identified as males with urothelial cancer of bladder origin, and a prior smoking history was reported by 18 of 29 patients.

CDR1 and CDR2 are drawn from the germline V gene (reference sequence): MNHEY, SMNVEV. CDR3 length: 15 amino acids, cysteine to phenylalanine. The kept DNA is CDR3 alone, 45 bases in frame from the first base. Ends trimmed: V by 5 bases, J by 4 bases; bases unmatched to a gene: 8. Broad study findings and their caveats: Because the sample size was small (n ≈ 28) and many of the analyses were exploratory, the results are meant to be hypothesis-generating. Improved progression-free and overall survival was associated with having pretreatment peripheral blood TCR clonality below the median. Greater expansion of tumor-associated TCR clones in peripheral blood 3 weeks after the start of treatment was observed in patients with durable benefit (n of about 24, p = 0.022).

The time point tag for this specimen amounts to: pretreatment peripheral blood. The cohort comprised roughly 30 patients with locally advanced or metastatic urothelial carcinoma treated at Memorial Sloan Kettering on a trial protocol. Peripheral blood mononuclear cells were collected pretreatment and during treatment, at between 1 and 8 total time points per patient. The Qiagen DNeasy Blood extraction kit was used to purify genomic DNA from total PBMCs and tumor samples. PBMCs were collected pretreatment and during treatment and were isolated and stored as previously described. To estimate absolute template abundance from read counts, synthetic TCR analog templates were spiked into each PCR. TCRbeta CDR3 regions were amplified from genomic DNA with bias-controlled V and J gene primers using the immunoSEQ assay. Sequencing of rearranged TCRbeta segments was performed at approximately 20X coverage. In the original analysis: Clustering was used to correct sequencing errors, and CDR3s were annotated against IMGT to assign V, D and J genes. Only productive TCRbeta rearrangements were used in downstream analyses, excluding out-of-frame or stop-codon sequences. Clonality was calculated as one minus the Shannon entropy normalized by the log of the number of unique productive sequences. Fisher's exact test with Benjamini-Hochberg correction, using a cutoff of adjusted p below 0.01, was how clones that differed between time points or between blood and tumor were identified. TCRdb re-hosts the immuneACCESS table, in-frame sequences only. Its copies lack some clones; in the studies checked, an unresolved V gene accounts for under half of them, and the cause for the rest is not known. The V and J calls and clone size are taken from that table; D and trimming were inferred from the DNA. Counted in this sample were around 130,000 clones; approximately 84% of them appeared once. The ten top clones hold 3.2% of the sample.

On this clone: The clone's antigen remains unknown. No base quality values were provided; no much bigger clone lies one nucleotide off.

This sequence uses TRBV27 and TRBJ1-1, with 9 central nucleotides matching TRBD1. The sequence was obtained from a man aged 50 or older with urothelial cancer. This material consisted of PBMCs, taken around atezolizumab (anti-PD-L1) treatment. The CDR3 in this case is CASSPGQGLGTEAFF. The sequence in DNA is TGTGCCAGCAGTCCTGGACAGGGGTTGGGCACTGAAGCTTTCTTT.